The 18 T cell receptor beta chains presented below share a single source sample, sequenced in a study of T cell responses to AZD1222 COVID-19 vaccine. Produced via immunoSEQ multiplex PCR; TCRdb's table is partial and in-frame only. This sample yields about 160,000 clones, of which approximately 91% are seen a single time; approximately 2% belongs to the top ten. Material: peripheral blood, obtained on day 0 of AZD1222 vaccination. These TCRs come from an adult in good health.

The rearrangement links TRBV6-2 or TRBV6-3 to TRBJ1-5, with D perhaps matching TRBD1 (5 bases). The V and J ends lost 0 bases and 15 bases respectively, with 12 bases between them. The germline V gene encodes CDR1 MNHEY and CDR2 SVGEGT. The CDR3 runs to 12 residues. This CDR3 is CASSYSGGSRHF. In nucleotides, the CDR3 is TGTGCCAGCAGTTACTCGGGGGGGTCCCGGCATTTT.

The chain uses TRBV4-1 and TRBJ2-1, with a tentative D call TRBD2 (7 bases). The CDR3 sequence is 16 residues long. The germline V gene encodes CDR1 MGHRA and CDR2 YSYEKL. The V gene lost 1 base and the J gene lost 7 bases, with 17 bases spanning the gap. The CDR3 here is CASSQVGGPQRNEQFF. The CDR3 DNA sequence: TGCGCCAGCAGCCAAGTGGGGGGGCCACAAAGGAATGAGCAGTTCTTC.

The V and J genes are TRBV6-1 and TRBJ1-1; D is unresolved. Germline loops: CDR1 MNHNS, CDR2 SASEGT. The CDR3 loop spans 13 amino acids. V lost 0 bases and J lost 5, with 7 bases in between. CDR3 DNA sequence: TGTGCCAGCAGTGAAGCGGGGAGGACTGAAGCTTTCTTT. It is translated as CASSEAGRTEAFF.

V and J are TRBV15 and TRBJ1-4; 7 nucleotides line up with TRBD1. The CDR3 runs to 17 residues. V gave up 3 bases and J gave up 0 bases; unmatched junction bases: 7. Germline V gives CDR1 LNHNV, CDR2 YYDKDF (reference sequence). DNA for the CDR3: TGTGCCACCAGCAGGAGACAGGGAAGGGCAACTAATGAAAAACTGTTTTTT. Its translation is CATSRRQGRATNEKLFF.

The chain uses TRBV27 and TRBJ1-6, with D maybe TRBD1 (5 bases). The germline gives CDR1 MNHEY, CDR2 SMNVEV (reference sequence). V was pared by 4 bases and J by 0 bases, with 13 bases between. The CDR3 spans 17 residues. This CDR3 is CASSSGRDSSYNSPLHF. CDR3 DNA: TGTGCCAGCAGTTCGGGACGGGATTCCTCCTATAATTCACCCCTCCACTTT.

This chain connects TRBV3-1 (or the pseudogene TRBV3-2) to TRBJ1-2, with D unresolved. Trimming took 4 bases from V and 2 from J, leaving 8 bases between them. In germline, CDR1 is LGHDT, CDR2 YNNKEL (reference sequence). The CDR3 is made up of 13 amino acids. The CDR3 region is CASSLQNNYGYTF. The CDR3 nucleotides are TGTGCCAGCAGCCTACAGAACAACTATGGCTACACCTTC.

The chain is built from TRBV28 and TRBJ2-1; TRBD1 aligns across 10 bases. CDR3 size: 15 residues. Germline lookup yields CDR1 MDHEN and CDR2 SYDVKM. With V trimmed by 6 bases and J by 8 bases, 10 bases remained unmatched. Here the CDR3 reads CASSSSGTGDDEQFF. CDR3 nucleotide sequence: TGTGCCAGCAGCTCCTCCGGGACAGGGGACGATGAGCAGTTCTTC.

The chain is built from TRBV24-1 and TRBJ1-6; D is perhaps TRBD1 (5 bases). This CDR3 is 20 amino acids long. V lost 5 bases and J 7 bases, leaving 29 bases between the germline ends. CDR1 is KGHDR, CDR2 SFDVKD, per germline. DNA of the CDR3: TGTGCCACCAGTGCCCCCCGCTATGGTGAAAGGGGAGTAGGGAATTCACCCCTCCACTTT. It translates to CATSAPRYGERGVGNSPLHF.

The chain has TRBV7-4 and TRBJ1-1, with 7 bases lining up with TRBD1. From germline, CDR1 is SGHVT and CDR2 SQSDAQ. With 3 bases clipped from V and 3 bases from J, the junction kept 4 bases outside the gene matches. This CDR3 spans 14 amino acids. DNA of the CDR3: TGTGCCAGCAGCTTGACAGGGCCGGACACTGAAGCTTTCTTT. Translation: CASSLTGPDTEAFF.

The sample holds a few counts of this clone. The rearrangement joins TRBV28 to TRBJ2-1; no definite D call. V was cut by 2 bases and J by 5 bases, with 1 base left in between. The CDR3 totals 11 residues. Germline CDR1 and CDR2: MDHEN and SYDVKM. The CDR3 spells CASSLNNEQFF. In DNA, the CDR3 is TGTGCCAGCAGTTTAAACAATGAGCAGTTCTTC.

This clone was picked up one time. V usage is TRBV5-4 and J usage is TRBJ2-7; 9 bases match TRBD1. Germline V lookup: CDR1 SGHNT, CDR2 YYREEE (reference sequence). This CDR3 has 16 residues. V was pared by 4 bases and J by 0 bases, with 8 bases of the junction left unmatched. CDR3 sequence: CASSQPGDRASYEQYF. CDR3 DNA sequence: TGTGCCAGCAGCCAACCGGGGGACAGGGCCTCCTACGAGCAGTACTTC.

For the CDR3, the DNA is TGTGCCAGCAGCCTCGACGGGGCGCCTGATTCACCCCTCCACTTT. This sequence encodes CASSLDGAPDSPLHF. This rearrangement joins TRBV7-9 to TRBJ1-6; perhaps TRBD1 as D (5 bases). Trimming removed 5 bases at V and 8 bases at J, with 16 bases between. Per germline, CDR1 SEHNR and CDR2 FQNEAQ (reference sequence). The length of the CDR3 is 15 residues. Based on the CDR3 plus reference TRBV7-9 and TRBJ1-6, the full variable domain is DTGVSQNPRHKITKRGQNVTFRCDPISEHNRLYWYRQTLGQGPEFLTYFQNEAQLEKSRLLSDRFSAERPKGSFSTLEIQRTEQGDSAMYLCASSLDGAPDSPLHFGNGTRLTVT.

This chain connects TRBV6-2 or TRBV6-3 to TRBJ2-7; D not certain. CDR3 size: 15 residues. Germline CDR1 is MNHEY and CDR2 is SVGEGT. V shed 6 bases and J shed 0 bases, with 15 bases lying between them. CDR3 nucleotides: TGTGCCAGCAGCCGCTCGACCCAGAGCTCCTACGAGCAGTACTTC. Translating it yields CASSRSTQSSYEQYF.

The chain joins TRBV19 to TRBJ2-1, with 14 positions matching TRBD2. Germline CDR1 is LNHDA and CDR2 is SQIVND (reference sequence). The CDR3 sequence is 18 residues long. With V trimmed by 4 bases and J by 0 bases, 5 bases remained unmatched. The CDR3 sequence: CASSRTSGGSSSYNEQFF. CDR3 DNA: TGTGCCAGTAGTAGGACTAGCGGGGGGTCCAGCTCCTACAATGAGCAGTTCTTC.

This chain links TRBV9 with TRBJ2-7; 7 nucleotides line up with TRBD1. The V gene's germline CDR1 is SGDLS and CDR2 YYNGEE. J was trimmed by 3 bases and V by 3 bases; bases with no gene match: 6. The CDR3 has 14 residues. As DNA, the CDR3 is TGTGCCAGCAGCGGCCGACAGGGAGTCTACGAGCAGTACTTC. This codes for CASSGRQGVYEQYF.

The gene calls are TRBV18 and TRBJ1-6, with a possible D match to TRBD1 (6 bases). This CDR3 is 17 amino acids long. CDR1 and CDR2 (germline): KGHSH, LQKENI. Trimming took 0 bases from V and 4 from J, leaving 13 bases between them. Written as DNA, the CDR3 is TGTGCCAGCTCACCACCGGGGGGCAGCAGGTATAATTCACCCCTCCACTTT. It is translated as CASSPPGGSRYNSPLHF.

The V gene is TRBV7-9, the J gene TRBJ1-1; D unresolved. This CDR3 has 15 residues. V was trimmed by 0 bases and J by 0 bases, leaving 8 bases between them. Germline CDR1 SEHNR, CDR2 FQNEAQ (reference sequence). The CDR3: CASSLASGMNTEAFF. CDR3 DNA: TGTGCCAGCAGCTTAGCCTCGGGCATGAACACTGAAGCTTTCTTT.

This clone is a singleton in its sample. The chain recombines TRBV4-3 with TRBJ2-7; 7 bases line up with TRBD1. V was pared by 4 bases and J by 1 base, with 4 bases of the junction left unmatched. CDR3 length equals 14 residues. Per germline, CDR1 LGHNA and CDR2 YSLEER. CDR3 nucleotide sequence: TGCGCCAGCAGCCCGGCAGGGGGATCCTACGAGCAGTACTTC. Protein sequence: CASSPAGGSYEQYF.